This T cell receptor (beta chain) emerged from a study of T-cell reconstitution after alpha-beta-depleted transplantation in children. The study's findings and limits: Where alpha-beta T cells came from about two months after transplant was reportedly several hundred expanded graft clones. At one year after transplant, newly produced T cells mostly accounted for T-cell counts and diversity. From surviving recipient T cells and thymic progenitors came the high day-60 TCRbeta diversity observed in some patients.

This clonotype came up once. Its target is not known. From germline, CDR1 is SGHNT and CDR2 YYREEE (reference sequence). V lost 4 bases and J lost 2, with 9 bases in between. The CDR3 is 13 amino acids. Preparation of the TCRbeta library was carried out with unique molecular identifiers. TCRdb called the PCR reads again in MiXCR, with one record for every CDR3 protein. The sample has about 130,000 distinct CDR3 sequences, around a tenth seen once; the top ten hold 24%. This chain connects TRBV5-4 to TRBJ2-5; the D is unclear. The sample was PBMCs, mostly from graft donor cells, taken 180 days after TCRalphabeta/CD19-depleted stem cell transplant. The TCR sequence derives from a girl under three years old who had a stem cell transplant for combined immunodeficiency, so the T cells may come from the graft donor. The CDR3 protein is CASSRTEQETQYF. In DNA, the CDR3 is TGTGCCAGCAGCCGGACGGAACAAGAGACCCAGTACTTC. The variable domain in full, with the rest retrieved from reference TRBV5-4 and TRBJ2-5, is ETGVTQSPTHLIKTRGQQVTLRCSSQSGHNTVSWYQQALGQGPQFIFQYYREEENGRGNFPPRFSGLQFPNYSSELNVNALELDDSALYLCASSRTEQETQYFGPGTRLLVL.